This T cell receptor (beta chain) was sequenced during a study of identical twins. Points from the study as a whole: Invariant MAIT and iNKT cells could partly confound zero-insertion analyses. Without tracking the same donors, conclusions rested on cross-sectional statistical analysis.

Comments on this clonotype: Its target is not known.

Through template switching, a universal primer site was introduced, and the cDNA contained unique molecular identifiers. TCRdb re-derived calls from the 5' RACE reads in MiXCR, one entry per CDR3 protein. The top ten hold roughly 3.7% of the sample, which has some 250,000 distinct CDR3 sequences, roughly 12% seen once. The CDR3 sequence is 19 residues long. Another study also made use of these data, one on yellow fever vaccine responses in identical twins.

The receptor was derived from a young woman in good health. J is TRBJ2-7 and V is TRBV21-1; the listed D gene, TRBD2, was not tested against the DNA. TRBV21-1 is listed as a pseudogene. Input material: memory (CD45RO+) T cells sorted from blood. CDR3 residues: CASSKSSASGRPLSYEEYF. The CDR3 coding sequence is TGTGCCAGCAGCAAATCCTCCGCTAGCGGGAGGCCACTCTCCTACGAGGAGTACTTC.